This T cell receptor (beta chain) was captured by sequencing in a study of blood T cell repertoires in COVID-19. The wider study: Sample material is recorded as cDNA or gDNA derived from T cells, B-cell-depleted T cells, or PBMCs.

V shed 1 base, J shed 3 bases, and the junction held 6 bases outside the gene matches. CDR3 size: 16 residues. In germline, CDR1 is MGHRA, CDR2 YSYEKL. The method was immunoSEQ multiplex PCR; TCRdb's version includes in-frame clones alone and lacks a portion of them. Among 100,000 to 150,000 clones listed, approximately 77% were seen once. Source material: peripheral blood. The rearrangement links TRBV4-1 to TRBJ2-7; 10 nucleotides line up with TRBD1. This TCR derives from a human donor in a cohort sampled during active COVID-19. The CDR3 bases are TGCGCCAGCAGCCAAGGGGGTGGGACAGGGGTCTACGAGCAGTACTTC. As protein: CASSQGGGTGVYEQYF.